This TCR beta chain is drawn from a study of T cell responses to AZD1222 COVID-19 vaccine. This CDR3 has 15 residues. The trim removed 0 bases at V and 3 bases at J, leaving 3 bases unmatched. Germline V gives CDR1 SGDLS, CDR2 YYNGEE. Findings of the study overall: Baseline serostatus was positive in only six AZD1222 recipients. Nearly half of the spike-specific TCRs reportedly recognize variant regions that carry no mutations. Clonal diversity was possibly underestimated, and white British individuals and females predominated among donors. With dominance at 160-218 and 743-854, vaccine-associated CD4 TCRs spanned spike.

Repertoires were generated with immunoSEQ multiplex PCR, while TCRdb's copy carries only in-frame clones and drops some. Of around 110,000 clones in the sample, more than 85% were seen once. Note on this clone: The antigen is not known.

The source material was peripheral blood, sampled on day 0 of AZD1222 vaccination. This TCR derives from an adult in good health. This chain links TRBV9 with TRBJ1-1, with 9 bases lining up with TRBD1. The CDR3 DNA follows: TGTGCCAGCAGCGTAGAGGACAGGGGTCACACTGAAGCTTTCTTT. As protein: CASSVEDRGHTEAFF.